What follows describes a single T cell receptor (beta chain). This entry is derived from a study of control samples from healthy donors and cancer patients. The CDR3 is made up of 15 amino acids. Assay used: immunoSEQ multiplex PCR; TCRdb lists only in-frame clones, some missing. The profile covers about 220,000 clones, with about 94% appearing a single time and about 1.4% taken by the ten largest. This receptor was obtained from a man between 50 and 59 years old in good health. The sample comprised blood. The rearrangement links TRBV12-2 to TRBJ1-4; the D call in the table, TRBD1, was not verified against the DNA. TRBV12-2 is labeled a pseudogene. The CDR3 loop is CASRVGQLTNEKLFF. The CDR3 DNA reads TGTGCAAGTCGCGTCGGACAGCTAACTAATGAAAAACTGTTTTTT.